These T cell receptor beta chains were read from a single sample in a study of cytomegalovirus exposure and HLA in healthy donors. Only in-frame clones appear in the TCRdb table, and some are missing; sequencing was by immunoSEQ multiplex PCR. Of about 170,000 clones listed, 60% to 80% are singletons. Sequencing was done on a sample of PBMCs. Receptors were obtained from a man aged 40-49 years in good health and CMV-seropositive. The CDR3 runs from the conserved cysteine through the conserved F or W. Fields, in order: J gene, clone size, V gene, D gene, CDR3 protein, CDR3 DNA. The D gene is left open where the match is weak. Size tells how often a clone was seen (once, few, many) or the class of an expanded clone, and some rows leave it out.

TRBJ2-1 - TRBV4-1 TRBD2 CASSQDSTSGSWYEQFF TGCGCCAGCAGCCAAGACTCAACTAGCGGGAGTTGGTATGAGCAGTTCTTC
TRBJ2-1 few TRBV5-1 TRBD1 CASRGTGGNEQFF TGCGCCAGCAGGGGGACAGGGGGGAATGAGCAGTTCTTC
TRBJ2-7 once TRBV5-6 - CASSLTRGTFYEQYF TGTGCCAGCAGCTTGACTCGCGGGACTTTCTACGAGCAGTACTTC
TRBJ1-2 - TRBV27 - CASRGSGVRGYTF TGTGCCAGCAGGGGAAGCGGGGTCAGGGGCTACACCTTC
TRBJ1-4 - TRBV29-1 TRBD1 CSVDRGINEKLFF TGCAGCGTTGACAGGGGGATAAATGAAAAACTGTTTTTT
TRBJ2-1 - TRBV10-1 - CASSKSASEQFF TGCGCCAGCAGTAAGTCGGCTAGCGAGCAGTTCTTC
TRBJ1-1 - TRBV28 - CASSVQGTEAFF TGTGCCAGCAGTGTGCAGGGGACTGAAGCTTTCTTT
TRBJ1-5 - TRBV6-6 - CASSWRVDQPQHF TGTGCCAGCAGTTGGAGGGTGGATCAGCCCCAGCATTTT
TRBJ1-1 - TRBV15 - CATRWLSNTEAFF TGTGCCACCAGATGGTTGAGTAACACTGAAGCTTTCTTT
TRBJ2-1 - TRBV7-9 - CASSLIWGQIF TGTGCCAGCAGCTTAATCTGGGGGCAGATCTTC
TRBJ2-7 - TRBV28 - CASSLRERAYEQYF TGTGCCAGCAGTTTGCGGGAAAGGGCCTACGAGCAGTACTTC
TRBJ1-1 - TRBV5-1 - CASSLGTHGNTEAFF TGCGCCAGCAGCTTAGGGACACACGGTAACACTGAAGCTTTCTTT
TRBJ1-2 - TRBV6-4 TRBD1 CASSDSTGAYGYTF TGTGCCAGCAGTGACTCGACAGGGGCCTATGGCTACACCTTC
TRBJ2-2 - TRBV29-1 - CSARGDTGELFF TGCAGCGCCCGGGGTGACACCGGGGAGCTGTTTTTT
TRBJ1-4 - TRBV5-6 - CASSLRGITEKLFF TGTGCCAGCAGCTTGAGGGGGATTACTGAAAAACTGTTTTTT
TRBJ2-7 few TRBV6-5 TRBD1 CASSYVDRGYEQYF TGTGCCAGCAGTTACGTAGACAGGGGCTACGAGCAGTACTTC
TRBJ2-7 few TRBV7-9 TRBD2 CASSGGGTEQYF TGTGCCAGCAGCGGGGGGGGGACCGAGCAGTACTTC
TRBJ1-2 few TRBV28 TRBD1 CASSWGTGGNYGYTF TGTGCCAGCAGTTGGGGGACAGGGGGCAACTATGGCTACACCTTC
TRBJ2-1 - TRBV5-1 TRBD1 CASSPPDRAWNEQFF TGCGCCAGCAGCCCGCCAGACAGGGCTTGGAATGAGCAGTTCTTC
TRBJ2-3 - TRBV6-1 TRBD1 CASSGGDNTDTQYF TGTGCCAGTTCAGGGGGCGACAACACAGATACGCAGTATTTT
TRBJ2-4 - TRBV5-1 TRBD2 CASSPGLAGDIQYF TGCGCCAGCAGCCCCGGACTAGCAGGGGACATTCAGTACTTC
TRBJ2-1 once TRBV19 TRBD2 CASSTRLAGEVDEQFF TGTGCCAGTAGTACCAGACTAGCGGGAGAAGTCGATGAGCAGTTCTTC
TRBJ1-1 once TRBV7-9 TRBD1 CASSLQGAKTEAFF TGTGCCAGCAGCTTACAGGGGGCCAAGACTGAAGCTTTCTTT
TRBJ1-5 - TRBV6-5 - CASSPQWGGNQPQHF TGTGCCAGCAGCCCCCAGTGGGGGGGCAATCAGCCCCAGCATTTT
TRBJ1-3 - TRBV5-6 - CASSLRQAGNTIYF TGTGCCAGCAGCTTGAGACAGGCCGGAAACACCATATATTTT
TRBJ2-5 - TRBV20-1 - CSARLAETQYF TGCAGTGCTAGACTAGCGGAGACCCAGTACTTC
TRBJ2-7 - TRBV28 TRBD1 CASSRTGAASYEQYF TGTGCCAGCAGCCGAACAGGGGCCGCCTCCTACGAGCAGTACTTC
TRBJ1-2 - TRBV5-1 - CASSREGRRSNYGYTF TGCGCCAGCAGCAGGGAGGGACGGCGTTCTAACTATGGCTACACCTTC
TRBJ2-5 - TRBV29-1 - CSVHEGLRLQETQYF TGCAGCGTCCACGAGGGACTCCGATTACAAGAGACCCAGTACTTC
TRBJ1-4 - TRBV28 TRBD1 CASSSMQQGIGEKLFF TGTGCCAGCAGCTCGATGCAACAGGGGATTGGAGAAAAACTGTTTTTT
TRBJ2-2 - TRBV9 TRBD1 CASSGPPGQATGELFF TGTGCCAGCAGCGGACCCCCCGGACAGGCCACCGGGGAGCTGTTTTTT
TRBJ2-3 - TRBV5-1 TRBD2 CASSFLAGAPDTQYF TGCGCCAGCAGCTTTTTAGCGGGAGCCCCAGATACGCAGTATTTT
TRBJ2-3 - TRBV7-6 - CASSLGGGMADTQYF TGTGCCAGCAGCTTAGGAGGGGGAATGGCAGATACGCAGTATTTT
TRBJ2-5 - TRBV5-1 TRBD2 CASSLASSGYQETQYF TGCGCCAGCAGCTTGGCGTCTAGCGGGTACCAAGAGACCCAGTACTTC
TRBJ1-5 few TRBV28 - CASQNSNQPQHF TGTGCCAGTCAAAATAGCAATCAGCCCCAGCATTTT
TRBJ2-1 - TRBV27 TRBD2 CASSPPRAGVGYNEQFF TGTGCCAGCAGTCCTCCTAGGGCGGGAGTGGGTTACAATGAGCAGTTCTTC
TRBJ1-4 - TRBV5-1 TRBD1 CASSRSTGNNEKLFF TGCGCCAGCAGCCGCTCGACAGGGAATAATGAAAAACTGTTTTTT
TRBJ2-2 - TRBV6-4 TRBD2 CASSGGSGGTGELFF TGTGCCAGCAGTGGAGGTAGCGGGGGCACCGGGGAGCTGTTTTTT
TRBJ2-3 - TRBV19 TRBD2 CASGRGYNTDTQYF TGTGCCAGTGGGAGGGGCTATAACACAGATACGCAGTATTTT
TRBJ2-5 - TRBV7-7 - CASSLGRGRQETQYF TGTGCCAGCAGCTTAGGCAGGGGACGCCAAGAGACCCAGTACTTC
TRBJ2-7 once TRBV7-8 TRBD2 CASSFESSGRPEQYF TGTGCCAGCAGCTTCGAATCTAGCGGGAGGCCCGAGCAGTACTTC
TRBJ2-7 - TRBV15 - CATSSGRGPYEQYF TGTGCCACCAGCAGTGGTAGGGGCCCCTACGAGCAGTACTTC
TRBJ2-6 - TRBV5-6 - CASRVPGANGLTF TGTGCCAGCAGGGTCCCTGGGGCCAACGGCCTGACTTTC